Below are 28 T cell receptor beta chains sequenced from a single sample in a study of blood T cells in healthy people across ages. For the second PCR, which ran for about 7 to 11 cycles, a sample-barcoded 5' primer and a J-beta primer mix were used. Each CDR3 protein is one row after TCRdb ran MiXCR on the 5' RACE reads. The data contain 1.4 million or so distinct CDR3 sequences, less than 45% of them singletons. Sequencing was performed on blood. The receptor set was obtained from a woman in her late teens or twenties in good health.

This clonotype has only a few counts. V gene TRBV25-1 combines with J gene TRBJ2-2, with D unclear. Germline values: CDR1 MGHDK, CDR2 SYGVNS. This CDR3 is 16 amino acids long. Trimming shortened V by 6 bases and J by 4 bases, and 18 bases separated the two germline ends. For the CDR3, the DNA is TGTGCCAGCAGCCGATTCCGCGGCGGAGCCACCGGGGAGCTGTTTTTT. It codes for CASSRFRGGATGELFF.

The chain recombines TRBV6-2 or TRBV6-3 with TRBJ2-1, with 11 positions matching TRBD1. The J call may be faulty, since TRBJ2-7 better matches the DNA end. The germline V gene has CDR1 MNHEY and CDR2 SVGEGT. This CDR3 has 13 residues. CDR3 coding DNA: TGTGCCACAGGACAGGGGGCCTACAATGAGCAGTACTTC. Translating gives CATGQGAYNEQYF.

This clonotype has only a few counts. The rearrangement joins TRBV5-1 to TRBJ1-1; D gene unclear. Trimming left V 0 bases short and J 4 bases short, with 10 bases between. The CDR3 loop spans 14 amino acids. The germline V gene encodes CDR1 SGHRS and CDR2 YFSETQ. The CDR3 here is CASSLGRKGTEAFF. The CDR3 DNA reads as TGCGCCAGCAGCTTGGGAAGGAAAGGCACTGAAGCTTTCTTT.

For the CDR3, the DNA is TGCAGCGCTACTCCCGGGACAGGGATTTACAATGAGCAGTTCTTC. Translated, it gives CSATPGTGIYNEQFF. V and J are TRBV29-1 and TRBJ2-1, with TRBD1 matching over 9 bases. Germline lookup yields CDR1 SQVTM and CDR2 ANQGSEA. The CDR3 loop spans 15 amino acids. After removal of 7 bases from V and 4 bases from J, the junction contained 11 bases not matched to a gene.

This clonotype turned up a few times. This chain connects TRBV12-3 or TRBV12-4 to TRBJ2-7, with TRBD1 identical over 9 bases. This CDR3 has 15 amino acids. V lost 7 bases, J lost 6 bases, and 13 bases stayed unmatched. CDR3 in amino acids: CASTPTRTGVGEQYF. The DNA of the CDR3 is TGTGCCAGCACCCCGACGAGGACAGGGGTTGGCGAGCAGTACTTC.

V gene TRBV7-2 combines with J gene TRBJ1-2; D not resolved. V lost 3 bases, J lost 0 bases, and 11 bases lay in between. The CDR3 loop spans 15 amino acids. Looked up from germline, CDR1 is SGHTA and CDR2 is FQGNSA. The DNA of the CDR3 is TGTGCCAGCAGCTTGGATAGGACTTCTAACTATGGCTACACCTTC. Translation: CASSLDRTSNYGYTF.

In its sample, this clonotype was seen a few times. The rearrangement joins TRBV12-3 or TRBV12-4 to TRBJ2-1; no clear D. This CDR3 is 15 amino acids long. The ends were cut back, 0 bases at V and 3 bases at J, with 9 bases in the middle. The CDR3 DNA reads as TGTGCCAGCAGTTTAGCCACCCAGCACTACAATGAGCAGTTCTTC. It codes for CASSLATQHYNEQFF.

This clonotype has a handful of counts. The chain combines TRBV10-3 with TRBJ1-1; D call uncertain. V lost 0 bases and J lost 4, with 15 bases in between. The CDR3 runs to 16 residues. Germline CDR1 and CDR2: ENHRY and SYGVKD. The CDR3 region is CAISESKGGPSTEAFF. The CDR3 DNA follows: TGTGCCATCAGTGAGTCGAAAGGAGGTCCGTCCACTGAAGCTTTCTTT.

The chain links TRBV29-1 to TRBJ2-7; D is perhaps TRBD2 (6 bases). V was shortened by 4 bases and J by 6 bases, with 16 bases between the two germline ends. CDR1 and CDR2 (germline): SQVTM, ANQGSEA. The CDR3 spans 13 residues. CDR3 nucleotides: TGCAGCGTTGGGCGGGACTCGGATCCCGAGCAGTACTTC. Amino acid sequence: CSVGRDSDPEQYF.

In nucleotides, the CDR3 is TGTGCCAGCAGTAGGAGCGGGGGGGGAGAGACCCAGTTCTTC. Encoded protein: CASSRSGGGETQFF. This sequence joins TRBV25-1 and TRBJ2-1; TRBD2 agrees at 10 bases. The J segment lost 13 bases and the V segment lost 5 bases, leaving 11 bases of the junction unmatched. In germline, CDR1 is MGHDK, CDR2 SYGVNS. The CDR3 sequence is 14 residues long.

This clonotype came up once. CDR3 region: CSARETGGNTEAFF. CDR3 coding DNA: TGCAGTGCTAGAGAGACAGGGGGGAACACTGAAGCTTTCTTT. This chain joins TRBV20-1 and TRBJ1-1; TRBD1 matches 9 bases. CDR1 is DFQATT, CDR2 SNEGSKA, per germline (reference sequence). With V trimmed by 0 bases and J by 1 base, 0 bases remained unmatched. The CDR3 is made up of 14 amino acids.

The gene calls are TRBV2 and TRBJ2-7; tentative D call: TRBD1 (5 bases). V lost 6 bases to trimming and J lost 4 bases, with 10 bases between them. The CDR3 consists of 12 residues. CDR1 and CDR2 (germline): SNHLY, FYNNEI. CDR3 sequence (DNA): TGTGCCAGCAGGGACATCAGATACGAGCAGTACTTC. It encodes CASRDIRYEQYF.

The V gene is TRBV12-3 or TRBV12-4, the J gene TRBJ2-3; D gene unclear. Trimming pared 2 bases from V and 6 bases from J, leaving 12 bases between. This CDR3 contains 14 residues. The CDR3 region has the DNA TGTGCCAGCAGTTTACGGGTACCCCACGATACGCAGTATTTT. It specifies CASSLRVPHDTQYF.

This chain joins TRBV6-2 or TRBV6-3 and TRBJ1-5; D gene uncertain. The ends were cut back, 7 bases at V and 3 bases at J, with 16 bases in the middle. This CDR3 comprises 15 residues. CDR1 MNHEY and CDR2 SVGEGT come from the germline V gene. The CDR3 loop is CASTVSGRLNQPQHF. DNA of the CDR3: TGTGCCAGCACCGTATCAGGCAGGCTCAATCAGCCCCAGCATTTT.

V usage is TRBV20-1 and J usage is TRBJ2-7, with D uncertain. The germline gives CDR1 DFQATT, CDR2 SNEGSKA (reference sequence). CDR3 length equals 15 residues. Trimming removed 1 base at V and 2 bases at J, with 15 bases between. CDR3 loop: CSARAPAHDAYEQYF. The CDR3 DNA sequence: TGCAGTGCTAGAGCGCCAGCGCACGACGCCTACGAGCAGTACTTC.

The V gene is TRBV7-9, the J gene TRBJ1-1; unclear D gene. V was clipped by 1 base and J by 2 bases, with 14 bases between them. There are 16 residues in the CDR3. CDR1 is SEHNR and CDR2 is FQNEAQ in the germline V gene (reference sequence). The CDR3 DNA sequence: TGTGCCAGCAGCTTAGGCCCCCGGGGAAGTAACACTGAAGCTTTCTTT. Protein: CASSLGPRGSNTEAFF.

The genes are TRBV7-2 and TRBJ2-1; TRBD2 might be the D (6 bases). Germline-derived CDR1 and CDR2 are SGHTA and FQGNSA. V lost 5 bases and J 5 bases, leaving 10 bases between the germline ends. The length of the CDR3 is 13 residues. CDR3 region: CASSAPGDNEQFF. The CDR3 nucleotides are TGTGCCAGCAGCGCCCCGGGAGACAATGAGCAGTTCTTC.

This clonotype was recorded a few times. The J gene is TRBJ1-6, the V gene TRBV7-2, with TRBD1 matching over 7 bases. The CDR3 runs to 19 residues. Germline trimming cut 0 bases from V and 2 bases from J; bases unmatched to any gene: 10. The germline V gene encodes CDR1 SGHTA and CDR2 FQGNSA. CDR3 protein: CASSLAYTGERAYNSPLHF. The CDR3 coding sequence is TGTGCCAGCAGCTTAGCGTACACAGGGGAAAGAGCCTATAATTCACCCCTCCACTTT.

The chain is built from TRBV3-1 and TRBJ2-5; TRBD1 matches at 8 bases. Looked up from germline, CDR1 is LGHDT and CDR2 is YNNKEL (reference sequence). The CDR3 is 15 residues long. Trimming at V came to 1 base and at J to 2 bases, leaving 3 bases not matched to a gene. DNA for the CDR3: TGTGCCAGCAGCCAAGGGACAGGGAGTCAAGAGACCCAGTACTTC. Its protein product is CASSQGTGSQETQYF.

This clonotype was detected ten times or more. The V call is TRBV7-2, the J call TRBJ2-1; no firm D call. The CDR3 extends over 11 amino acids. Germline V gives CDR1 SGHTA, CDR2 FQGNSA. The V and J ends lost 3 bases and 9 bases respectively, with 6 bases between them. CDR3 sequence (DNA): TGTGCCAGCAGCTTTCAGATTGAGCAGTTCTTC. Translation: CASSFQIEQFF.

The table lists this clonotype with a few counts. This chain connects TRBV10-3 to TRBJ2-7; the D gene could be TRBD1 or TRBD2 (5 bases each). CDR3 length equals 14 residues. Germline V CDR1 and CDR2: ENHRY, SYGVKD. The V and J ends lost 5 bases and 5 bases respectively, with 16 bases between them. This chain's CDR3 is CAISSGTGLNEQYF. The CDR3 nucleotides read TGTGCCATCAGTTCTGGGACGGGGCTAAACGAGCAGTACTTC.

J is TRBJ2-1 and V is TRBV12-3 or TRBV12-4, with D unresolved. CDR3 length: 13 residues. The germline V and J ends were trimmed by 4 bases and 0 bases, with 4 bases remaining between them. CDR3 sequence (DNA): TGTGCCAGCAGTTGGCGCTCCTACAATGAGCAGTTCTTC. Amino acid sequence: CASSWRSYNEQFF.

The rearrangement links TRBV7-6 to TRBJ1-1; the D gene is possibly TRBD1 (6 bases). In germline, CDR1 is SGHVS, CDR2 FNYEAQ. CDR3 length: 12 residues. Trimming removed 6 bases from V and 13 bases from J, with 18 bases in between. The CDR3 region is CASSQGGTRLFF. The CDR3 DNA is TGTGCCAGCAGTCAAGGTGGGACACGACTTTTCTTT.

J is TRBJ1-6 and V is TRBV5-1, with D possibly being TRBD1 (5 bases). The CDR3 length is 13 residues. The germline V gene encodes CDR1 SGHRS and CDR2 YFSETQ. Deletions cut 3 bases from V and 9 bases from J, with 10 bases between. CDR3 region: CASSWGVGSPLHF. The CDR3 DNA is TGCGCCAGCAGCTGGGGCGTGGGTTCACCCCTCCACTTT.

The CDR3, as DNA: TGTGCCAGCAGCCACCAGAGGAACACTGAAGCTTTCTTT. Amino acid sequence: CASSHQRNTEAFF. The rearrangement uses TRBV3-1 and TRBJ1-1; D unclear. The V end lost 3 bases, the J end lost 1 base, and 6 bases lay between the germline ends. The CDR3 is made up of 13 amino acids. Germline V gene lookup returns CDR1 LGHDT and CDR2 YNNKEL (reference sequence).

The chain carries TRBV4-3 and TRBJ2-7; 10 bases map to TRBD1. Germline-derived CDR1 and CDR2 are LGHNA and YSLEER. The CDR3 is made up of 15 amino acids. V lost 6 bases, J lost 5 bases, and 10 bases stayed unmatched. CDR3 residues: CASSLWTGGNNEQYF. CDR3 coding DNA: TGCGCCAGCAGTCTTTGGACAGGGGGTAACAACGAGCAGTACTTC.

The chain has TRBV27 and TRBJ1-5, with 7 bases that match TRBD1. The CDR3 totals 17 residues. V was clipped by 0 bases and J by 0 bases; unmatched bases: 5. CDR1 is MNHEY and CDR2 is SMNVEV in the germline V gene (reference sequence). The CDR3 loop is CASSLSPRQGSNQPQHF. CDR3 DNA sequence: TGTGCCAGCAGTTTATCCCCCCGACAGGGTAGCAATCAGCCCCAGCATTTT.

The chain employs TRBV20-1 and TRBJ2-1, with 8 bases that match TRBD2. This CDR3 has 13 residues. Looked up from germline, CDR1 is DFQATT and CDR2 is SNEGSKA (reference sequence). Trimming removed 5 bases from V and 7 bases from J; junction bases left unmatched: 7. The CDR3 DNA follows: TGCAGTGCTGAGGTGAGCGGGAGTAATGAGCAGTTCTTC. Its protein is CSAEVSGSNEQFF.